This T cell receptor (beta chain) was documented in a study of cytomegalovirus exposure and HLA in healthy donors. Generated by immunoSEQ multiplex PCR, the TCRdb table keeps only in-frame clones and is missing some. The repertoire has about 130,000 clones, 90% of them found once; the top ten carry 6.2%. Germline CDR1 reads SGHTA; CDR2 reads FQGNSA. This CDR3 is built from 15 residues. V gave up 0 bases and J gave up 1 base, with 10 bases separating them. A remark on this clone: Its antigen is currently unknown.

General study points: In vitro testing confirmed a few CMV-associated chains as specific for CMV antigens.

The TCR was taken from a woman in her thirties in good health and CMV-seropositive. The sequenced material came from PBMCs. The V gene is TRBV7-2, the J gene TRBJ2-7; possible D gene TRBD1, 6 bases. In DNA, the CDR3 is TGTGCCAGCAGCTTAGCGAGTGGGACATCCTACGAGCAGTACTTC. This codes for CASSLASGTSYEQYF.